This entry features one TCR beta chain sequence. The target antigen is unknown. Per germline, CDR1 SNHLY and CDR2 FYNNEI. The CDR3 extends over 14 amino acids. V was pared by 1 base and J by 6 bases, with 9 bases between. This specimen belongs to a study of beta chain features in type 1 diabetes. Points from the study as a whole: These data did not resolve whether HLA type affects TCRB rearrangement. Patients' naive, central memory and Treg TCRB repertoires seemed closer to one another than those of healthy donors. Among patients with Type 1 diabetes, TCRB CDR3s were moderately but significantly shorter in every one of the four CD4+ subsets.

The authors reverse transcribed all of the isolated RNA, so sequencing captured expressed TCRB transcripts. The protocol was immunoSEQ multiplex PCR, while the TCRdb copy is restricted to in-frame clones and leaves out a portion. The sample has over 200,000 clones, about a tenth seen once. Staining for CD45RO/CCR7/CD25/CD127/CD95/CD27 allowed sorting of CD4+ naive, central memory, regulatory and stem cell-like memory cells. This TCR derives from a man aged 25 to 45 with type 1 diabetes. This chain links TRBV2 with TRBJ2-2; D is undetermined. Sequencing was performed on naive CD4+ T cells from blood. CDR3 region: CASSEEQFSGELFF. CDR3 nucleotide sequence: TGTGCCAGCAGTGAAGAACAGTTCTCCGGGGAGCTGTTTTTT.